A selection of T cell receptor beta chains follows, all from one sample in a study of shared clonotypes between healthy human individuals. Assay used: immunoSEQ multiplex PCR; TCRdb lists only in-frame clones, some missing. The sample carries over 850,000 clones, more than 75% recorded once. Sequencing was carried out using memory CD4+ T cells from PBMCs. The receptors derive from a man in his late teens or twenties in good health. Some clones in this sample may be carry-over from other donors' samples. CDR3s include the opening cysteine and the closing phenylalanine or tryptophan. The D gene is left open where the match is weak. Not every row has a clone size; where given, it reads once, few, many or a size class.

>NA|TRBV7-8|many|TRBJ2-1
CASSLALKSSYNEQFF
TGTGCCAGCAGCTTAGCCCTTAAGAGCTCCTACAATGAGCAGTTCTTC
>TRBD2|TRBV13|NA|TRBJ2-3
CASSYPLAGVTDTQYF
TGTGCCAGCAGCTATCCACTAGCGGGAGTTACAGATACGCAGTATTTT
>NA|TRBV2|NA|TRBJ2-5
CASSEALAGETQYF
TGTGCCAGCAGTGAAGCCCTTGCGGGGGAGACCCAGTACTTC
>NA|TRBV28|NA|TRBJ2-1
CASSPRRSNEQFF
TGTGCCAGCAGTCCCCGCCGGAGCAATGAGCAGTTCTTC
>NA|TRBV6-6|few|TRBJ2-5
CASRYTGKETQYF
TGTGCCAGCAGGTACACCGGGAAAGAGACCCAGTACTTC
>NA|TRBV28|NA|TRBJ1-1
CASSLSGRRTVKGGAFF
TGTGCCAGCAGTTTAAGTGGCCGAAGGACCGTAAAGGGCGGAGCTTTCTTT
>NA|TRBV29-1|NA|TRBJ2-7
CSVEGAGREQYF
TGCAGCGTTGAAGGAGCCGGGCGAGAGCAGTACTTC
>NA|TRBV28|NA|TRBJ1-4
CASSSGRRSNEKLFF
TGTGCCAGCAGTTCCGGACGACGGTCTAATGAAAAACTGTTTTTT
>NA|TRBV6-1|NA|TRBJ1-1
CASSEAPGRGTEAFF
TGTGCCAGCAGTGAAGCCCCAGGCCGGGGAACTGAAGCTTTCTTT
>NA|TRBV2|NA|TRBJ2-5
CASSEAPTTVPWEETQYF
TGTGCCAGCAGTGAAGCGCCCACGACAGTCCCATGGGAGGAGACCCAGTACTTC
>NA|TRBV7-8|NA|TRBJ2-3
CASSQSRGGTTDTQYF
TGTGCCAGCAGCCAATCCAGGGGAGGAACCACAGATACGCAGTATTTT
>NA|TRBV11-2|NA|TRBJ1-1
CASSGTSRTEAFF
TGTGCCAGCAGTGGGACAAGTAGGACTGAAGCTTTCTTT
>NA|TRBV28|NA|TRBJ1-2
CASGWGYGYTF
TGTGCCAGCGGCTGGGGTTATGGCTACACCTTC
>NA|TRBV5-4|NA|TRBJ2-5
CASSLVGDQETQYF
TGTGCCAGCAGCTTGGTTGGGGATCAAGAGACCCAGTACTTC
>NA|TRBV18|NA|TRBJ2-7
CASSLALFYEQYF
TGTGCCAGCTCCTTGGCTTTGTTCTACGAGCAGTACTTC
>NA|TRBV6-1|NA|TRBJ1-1
CASSVGANTEAFF
TGTGCCAGCAGTGTGGGAGCGAACACTGAAGCTTTCTTT
>NA|TRBV6-5|once|TRBJ1-5
CASSPEGRGSNF
TGTGCCAGCAGCCCCGAGGGCAGGGGATCGAATTTT
>NA|TRBV29-1|NA|TRBJ1-3
CSVEGGNSGNTIYF
TGCAGCGTTGAGGGAGGGAATTCTGGAAACACCATATATTTT
>NA|TRBV11-2|NA|TRBJ2-7
CASSNIRSRGYEQYF
TGTGCCAGCAGCAATATCCGAAGCCGTGGCTACGAGCAGTACTTC
>NA|TRBV5-1|few|TRBJ2-1
CASSLASRDNEQFF
TGCGCCAGCAGCTTGGCCAGTAGAGACAATGAGCAGTTCTTC